The clone carrying this T cell receptor (beta chain) is labeled as medium-sized (0.01 to 0.1%). These data belong to a study of T cells after yellow fever vaccination. Each CDR3 protein gets one entry after TCRdb re-called the 5' RACE reads with MiXCR. Among roughly 5,200 distinct CDR3 sequences listed, about 7.1% were seen once. The V and J ends lost 4 bases and 2 bases respectively, with 7 bases between them. Germline lookup yields CDR1 DFQATT and CDR2 SNEGSKA (reference sequence). This CDR3 is 12 amino acids long. The source was PBMCs, either bulk or a sorted T-cell subset (CD4+, CD8+, memory, or dextramer-sorted; not recorded which), collected 15 days after the yellow fever booster vaccination. V and J are TRBV20-1 and TRBJ2-3; D gene ambiguous. This clonotype originated in a man aged 25 to 40 who received the YFV17D yellow fever vaccine. This chain's CDR3 is CSAMPYTDTQYF. DNA of the CDR3: TGCAGTGCTATGCCTTACACAGATACGCAGTATTTT.